Shown below are 21 T cell receptor beta chains from a single sample sequenced in a study of graft-versus-host responses after intestinal transplantation. Libraries were prepared by immunoSEQ multiplex PCR; TCRdb keeps only in-frame clonotypes and omits some of them. The table records roughly 9,400 clones, around 94% of them present only once. Here the sequenced sample was PBMCs, taken 8 days after intestinal transplant. These receptors were taken from a human patient who received an intestinal transplant, so some T cells may come from the graft donor.

V and J are TRBV4-1 and TRBJ1-6, with a weak D call TRBD1 (5 bases). This CDR3 region has 16 residues. Trimming shortened V by 0 bases and J by 7 bases, and 13 bases separated the two germline ends. Germline CDR1 and CDR2: MGHRA and YSYEKL. The DNA of the CDR3 is TGCGCCAGCAGCCAAGACGGGACGGGCCTCAATTCACCCCTCCACTTT. Residues: CASSQDGTGLNSPLHF.

In nucleotides, the CDR3 is TGTGCCAGCAGTTTTAGGGGCACCGCCGAGCAGTACTTC. Protein product: CASSFRGTAEQYF. V usage is TRBV27 and J usage is TRBJ2-7; D may be TRBD1 (5 bases). There are 13 residues in the CDR3. V was pared by 3 bases and J by 6 bases, with 12 bases between. Germline V gives CDR1 MNHEY, CDR2 SMNVEV (reference sequence).

V and J are TRBV28 and TRBJ2-7, with D unclear. Germline CDR1 is MDHEN and CDR2 is SYDVKM. The V gene lost 5 bases and the J gene lost 4 bases, with 18 bases spanning the gap. The CDR3 runs to 15 residues. Written as DNA, the CDR3 is TGTGCCAGCAGTCCCCACGGGCAGGCCCCATACGAGCAGTACTTC. Translating it yields CASSPHGQAPYEQYF.

The chain is built from TRBV7-9 and TRBJ2-5; 9 nucleotides match TRBD1. V dropped 5 bases and J dropped 4; count of bases not matched to a gene: 11. Germline-derived CDR1 and CDR2 are SEHNR and FQNEAQ (reference sequence). CDR3 length: 16 amino acids. DNA of the CDR3: TGTGCCAGCAGCCCAAGCCCAGGACAGGGGAGAGAGACCCAGTACTTC. Amino acid sequence: CASSPSPGQGRETQYF.

V gene TRBV4-1 combines with J gene TRBJ2-5; 7 nucleotides match TRBD2. After removal of 1 base from V and 5 bases from J, the junction contained 4 bases not matched to a gene. The CDR3 extends over 14 amino acids. Germline assignment: CDR1 MGHRA and CDR2 YSYEKL. DNA for the CDR3: TGCGCCAGCAGCCAAGTCCTGGGGGGGGAGACCCAGTACTTC. Its translation: CASSQVLGGETQYF.

This clone has a handful of counts. The V call is TRBV21-1, the J call TRBJ1-2; the D segment call TRBD1 is taken from the table without a DNA check. TRBV21-1 has pseudogene status. This CDR3 region has 9 residues. The CDR3 DNA sequence: TGTGCCAGCAGGGCTGGCTACACCTTC. Its protein product is CASRAGYTF.

V usage is TRBV5-1 and J usage is TRBJ1-2; 7 bases align to TRBD1. V dropped 6 bases and J dropped 8; count of bases not matched to a gene: 19. The CDR3 is 16 amino acids. Germline V gives CDR1 SGHRS, CDR2 YFSETQ. The CDR3 DNA follows: TGCGCCAGCACCCTGGGGTCTGACAGGGCCTCTAGAGGCTACACCTTC. Residues: CASTLGSDRASRGYTF.

V is TRBV15 and J is TRBJ2-2; D is perhaps TRBD2 (5 bases). The V and J ends lost 0 bases and 4 bases respectively, with 18 bases between them. In germline, CDR1 is LNHNV, CDR2 YYDKDF (reference sequence). This CDR3 has 18 amino acids. CDR3 protein: CATSRDRGLETTTGELFF. CDR3 in DNA: TGTGCCACCAGCAGAGATCGTGGGTTGGAGACTACCACCGGGGAGCTGTTTTTT.

Here the CDR3 DNA reads TGTGCCAGCAGCGACCCGGGGACCACGACTAGGCAGTACTTC. Encoded protein: CASSDPGTTTRQYF. V is TRBV2 and J is TRBJ2-7, with D maybe TRBD2 (6 bases). CDR3 size: 14 residues. Trimming took 6 bases from V and 9 from J, leaving 21 bases between them. Germline V gene sequence: CDR1 SNHLY, CDR2 FYNNEI.

The chain uses TRBV10-3 and TRBJ2-3; TRBD2 matches 9 bases. Trimming at V came to 6 bases and at J to 5 bases, leaving 9 bases not matched to a gene. The CDR3 is 15 residues long. Per germline, CDR1 ENHRY and CDR2 SYGVKD. CDR3: CAIRRGGGTKDTQYF. CDR3 nucleotide sequence: TGTGCCATCAGGCGCGGGGGGGGGACGAAAGATACGCAGTATTTT.

The V and J genes are TRBV21-1 and TRBJ1-5. TRBV21-1 is termed a pseudogene. The CDR3 length is 21 residues. CDR3 coding DNA: TGTGCCAGCAGCAAAGCCCGGCGGGGGAGGGAGGCCCACTATAGCAATCAGCCCCAGCATTTT. The encoded protein is CASSKARRGREAHYSNQPQHF.

The chain recombines TRBV5-4 with TRBJ2-7; 12 bases are a match to TRBD2. Trimming cost V 0 bases and J 7 bases; bases outside gene matches: 5. Per the germline V gene, CDR1 is SGHNT and CDR2 is YYREEE (reference sequence). CDR3 size: 15 residues. CDR3 sequence reads: CASSLGLAGVGEQYF. In DNA, the CDR3 is TGTGCCAGCAGCTTGGGACTAGCGGGAGTAGGGGAGCAGTACTTC.

The rearrangement links TRBV28 to TRBJ1-5; a possible D gene is TRBD1 (6 bases). The V end lost 2 bases, the J end lost 0 bases, and 20 bases lay between the germline ends. This CDR3 region has 19 residues. CDR1 and CDR2 (germline): MDHEN, SYDVKM. The CDR3 region is CASSLRVEGGLYSNQPQHF. The CDR3, as DNA: TGTGCCAGCAGTTTAAGGGTCGAAGGGGGACTTTATAGCAATCAGCCCCAGCATTTT.

The V gene is TRBV14, the J gene TRBJ2-7; 8 bases agree with TRBD1. CDR3 length: 15 amino acids. CDR1 is SGHDN and CDR2 is FVKESK in the germline V gene. With V trimmed by 5 bases and J by 7 bases, 13 bases remained unmatched. CDR3 nucleotides: TGTGCCAGCAGCTTAGACCCCAGGGGGCTAGGGGAGCAGTACTTC. Residues: CASSLDPRGLGEQYF.

This clone occurred once. The V call is TRBV7-3, the J call TRBJ2-3; 12 bases map to TRBD2. There are 18 residues in the CDR3. The V gene's germline CDR1 is SGHTA and CDR2 FQGTGA. V lost 2 bases, J lost 2 bases, and 8 bases stayed unmatched. CDR3 nucleotide sequence: TGTGCCAGCAGCTTAGTACCATGGACTAGCGGGAACACAGATACGCAGTATTTT. It translates to CASSLVPWTSGNTDTQYF.

V usage is TRBV27 and J usage is TRBJ1-1; D might be TRBD1 (5 bases). This CDR3 spans 14 amino acids. Trimming left V 1 base short and J 11 bases short, with 17 bases between. Germline CDR1 is MNHEY and CDR2 is SMNVEV (reference sequence). The CDR3 protein is CASSLLLRGAVAFF. In nucleotides, the CDR3 is TGTGCCAGCAGTTTATTGTTACGAGGGGCCGTTGCTTTCTTT.

V and J are TRBV5-1 and TRBJ2-7; the D is unclear. This CDR3 is 14 amino acids long. Deletions cut 1 base from V and 0 bases from J, with 8 bases between. Per germline, CDR1 SGHRS and CDR2 YFSETQ. The CDR3 is CASSLSASSYEQYF. Here the CDR3 DNA reads TGCGCCAGCAGCTTGTCGGCTAGCTCCTACGAGCAGTACTTC.

The chain employs TRBV6-5 and TRBJ2-3; 8 bases are shared with TRBD2. CDR1 MNHEY and CDR2 SVGAGI come from the germline V gene. The CDR3 sequence is 15 residues long. Germline trimming cut 3 bases from V and 3 bases from J; bases unmatched to any gene: 5. The CDR3 protein is CASSYNGRVTDTQYF. DNA of the CDR3: TGTGCCAGCAGTTATAACGGGAGGGTTACAGATACGCAGTATTTT.

V is TRBV2 and J is TRBJ1-1; maybe TRBD1 (5 bases). There are 13 residues in the CDR3. Germline V gene sequence: CDR1 SNHLY, CDR2 FYNNEI. Trimming took off 7 bases at V and 0 bases at J, with 9 bases between the two ends. CDR3 coding DNA: TGTGCCAGCATAGGACAATTGAACACTGAAGCTTTCTTT. The encoded protein is CASIGQLNTEAFF. The whole variable domain, remainder taken from reference TRBV2 and TRBJ1-1, is EPEVTQTPSHQVTQMGQEVILRCVPISNHLYFYWYRQILGQKVEFLVSFYNNEISEKSEIFDDQFSVERPDGSNFTLKIRSTKLEDSAMYFCASIGQLNTEAFFGQGTRLTVV.

This chain uses TRBV19 with TRBJ1-2; D is undetermined. The CDR3 sequence is 14 residues long. Trimming left V 10 bases short and J 2 bases short, with 17 bases between. The germline gives CDR1 LNHDA, CDR2 SQIVND (reference sequence). CDR3 nucleotides: TGTGCCACCACATTGGGCGGTTTGAACTATGGCTACACCTTC. Translating it yields CATTLGGLNYGYTF.

V and J are TRBV7-9 and TRBJ2-5; tentative D call: TRBD2 (5 bases). V was clipped by 4 bases and J by 4 bases, with 13 bases between them. Germline V gene data show CDR1 as SEHNR and CDR2 as FQNEAQ (reference sequence). This CDR3 spans 14 amino acids. The DNA for the CDR3 is TGTGCCAGCAGCTCACGGGCCGGGATAGAGACCCAGTACTTC. Protein product: CASSSRAGIETQYF.